The entry below describes one T cell receptor (beta chain). Which antigen it targets is not known. The sample holds no much larger clone one base away, and base qualities are not on file. TCRbeta CDR3 regions were amplified from genomic DNA using the immunoSEQ Assay, a bias-controlled multiplex PCR. On the authors' methods: The number of nucleated cells in each sample was estimated by amplification of reference gene primers within the assay. Sequence reads were collapsed and filtered to measure the absolute abundance of every unique TCRbeta CDR3 rearrangement. For each sample, productive Simpson clonality was calculated as the square root of Simpson's diversity index over productive rearrangements. In its TCRdb copy, this immuneACCESS table keeps in-frame sequences only and misses some clones. Where compared with another copy, unresolved V genes explain less than half of these, and the others have no known cause. V, J and clone size are those of that table, while D and trimming were read from the DNA. This sample gives some 150,000 clones in total; 65% to 90% of them show up just once. Around 2.9% of the sample is taken by the ten largest.

Whole blood was collected in K2EDTA tubes by collaborating institutions according to the institutions' own protocols. For TCRbeta analysis, collaborator samples were shipped as frozen whole blood, as isolated PBMCs, or as DNA extracted from either sample type. The data originate from a study of blood T cell repertoires in COVID-19 (dated by TCRdb to the early 2020s). General notes on the study: Samples from collaborators originated in the United States, Italy and Spain and spanned both the acute and convalescent phases of COVID-19. The prospective study material was composed of cDNA or gDNA derived from T cells, B-cell-depleted T cells, or PBMCs. Samples were obtained from the ongoing ImmuneRACE study (first 160 participants) and from some 1,200 subjects provided by 6 global collaborators. A freely available public database, intended as a resource for researchers studying the immune response to SARS-CoV-2, is where the repertoires were released. HLA class I and class II types, where available, came from metadata supplied by the sample provider rather than from assay-based typing. The sample metadata nearly always contained a de-identified subject ID, COVID-19 status, age in years and sex. The dataset comprised deeply sampled blood TCRbeta repertoires from subjects exposed to, actively infected with, or recovered from COVID-19. What the study reported, not specific to this receptor: The amount of clinical and demographic metadata varied by source and participant and was provided uncurated.

V is cut back by 4 bases and J by 2 bases, with 5 bases in the junction unmatched. Based on the germline V gene (reference sequence), the CDR1 and CDR2 sequences are GTSNPN and SVGIG. From its cysteine to its phenylalanine, the CDR3 spans 14 amino acids. The DNA shown is the 42-base CDR3, in frame from base 1. The receptor was isolated from a man aged 45-60 years with acute or convalescent COVID-19. The specimen sequenced was peripheral blood. The chain is assembled from TRBV30 and TRBJ1-2, with 9 bases matching TRBD1. The base sequence is TGTGCCTGGAATACTGGACAGGGGAACTATGGCTACACCTTC. Its coded protein is CAWNTGQGNYGYTF.